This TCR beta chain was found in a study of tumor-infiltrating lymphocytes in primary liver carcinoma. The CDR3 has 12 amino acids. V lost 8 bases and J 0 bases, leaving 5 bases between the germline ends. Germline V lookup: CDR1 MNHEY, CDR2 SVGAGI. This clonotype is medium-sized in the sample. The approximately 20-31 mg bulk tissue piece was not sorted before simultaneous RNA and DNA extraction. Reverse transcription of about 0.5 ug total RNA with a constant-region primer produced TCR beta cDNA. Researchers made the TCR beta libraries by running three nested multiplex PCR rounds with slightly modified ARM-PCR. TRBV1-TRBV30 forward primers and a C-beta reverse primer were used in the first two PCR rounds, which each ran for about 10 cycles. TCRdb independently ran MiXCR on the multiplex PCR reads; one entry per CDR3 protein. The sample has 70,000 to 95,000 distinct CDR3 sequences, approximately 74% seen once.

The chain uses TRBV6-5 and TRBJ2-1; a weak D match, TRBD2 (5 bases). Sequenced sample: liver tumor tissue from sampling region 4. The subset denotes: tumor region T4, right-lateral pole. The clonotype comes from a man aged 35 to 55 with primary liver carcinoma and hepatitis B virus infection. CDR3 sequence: CASRDSYNEQFF. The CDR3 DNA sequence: TGTGCCAGCCGGGACTCCTACAATGAGCAGTTCTTC.